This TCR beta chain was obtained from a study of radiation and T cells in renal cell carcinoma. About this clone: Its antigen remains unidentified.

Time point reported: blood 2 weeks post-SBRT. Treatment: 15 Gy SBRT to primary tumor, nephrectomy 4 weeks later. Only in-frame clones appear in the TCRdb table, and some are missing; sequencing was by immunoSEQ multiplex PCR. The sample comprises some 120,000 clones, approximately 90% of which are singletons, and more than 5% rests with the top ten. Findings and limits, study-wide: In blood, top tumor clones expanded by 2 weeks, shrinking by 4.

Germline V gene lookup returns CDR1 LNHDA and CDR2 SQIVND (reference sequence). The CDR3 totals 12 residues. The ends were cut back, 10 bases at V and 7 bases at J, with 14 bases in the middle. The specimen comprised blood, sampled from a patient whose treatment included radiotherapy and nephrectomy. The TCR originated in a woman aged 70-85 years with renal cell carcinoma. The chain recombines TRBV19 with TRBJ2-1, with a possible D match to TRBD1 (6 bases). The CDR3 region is CATALGANEQFF. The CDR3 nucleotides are TGTGCCACCGCCTTGGGGGCGAATGAGCAGTTCTTC. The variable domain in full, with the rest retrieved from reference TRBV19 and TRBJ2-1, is DGGITQSPKYLFRKEGQNVTLSCEQNLNHDAMYWYRQDPGQGLRLIYYSQIVNDFQKGDIAEGYSVSREKKESFPLTVTSAQKNPTAFYLCATALGANEQFFGPGTRLTVL.